The present entry profiles one T cell receptor (beta chain) with its context. This sample was included in a study of blood T cell repertoires in COVID-19. Study in general: Specimens from acute and convalescent COVID-19 originated in the United States, Italy and Spain. Nucleic acid was either cDNA or gDNA, and it came from T cells, B-cell-depleted T cells, or PBMCs.

Repertoires were generated with immunoSEQ multiplex PCR, while TCRdb's copy carries only in-frame clones and drops some. The sample shows about 410,000 clones, over 75% of them seen only once. The CDR3 is 12 amino acids. The V and J ends lost 5 bases and 11 bases, in that order; junction bases with no gene match: 6. Those enrolled in Seattle joined during active infection and were followed longitudinally afterward. The chain recombines TRBV12-3 or TRBV12-4 with TRBJ1-5; TRBD1 matches at 7 bases. This TCR came from a woman aged 40 to 50 with COVID-19, enrolled during active disease. The sequencing sample was made of peripheral blood. CDR3: CASSLGQAAQHF. In DNA form, the CDR3 reads TGTGCCAGCAGTCTAGGACAGGCGGCCCAGCATTTT.